This entry is about one TCR beta chain. This record comes from a study of radiotherapy plus CTLA-4 blockade in lung cancer. Assay used: immunoSEQ multiplex PCR; TCRdb lists only in-frame clones, some missing. Of about 110,000 clones listed, roughly four fifths are singletons. The V gene's germline CDR1 is SGDLS and CDR2 YYNGEE. The CDR3 totals 13 residues. Trimming removed 4 bases from V and 5 bases from J, with 12 bases in between. The receptor's source is a human donor with non-small cell lung cancer that progressed on radiotherapy plus ipilimumab. Some clones in this sample may be carry-over from other donors' samples. The sequences come from peripheral blood, collected from a patient treated with radiotherapy plus ipilimumab. V usage is TRBV9 and J usage is TRBJ2-5; perhaps TRBD1 as D (6 bases). The CDR3 sequence: CASSIDQGETQYF. In DNA, the CDR3 is TGTGCCAGCAGCATAGACCAGGGGGAGACCCAGTACTTC.